This note documents a single T cell receptor beta chain sequence. These data belong to a study of blood T cell repertoires in COVID-19. Repertoires were generated with immunoSEQ multiplex PCR, while TCRdb's copy carries only in-frame clones and drops some. Altogether around 90,000 clones are present, around 90% being singletons, with the ten largest covering roughly 2%. Sequences were obtained from peripheral blood. The TCR comes from a middle-aged man with COVID-19, enrolled during active disease.

The CDR3 bases are TGTGCCAGCAGTGACAGGGTCAGCAATCAGCCCCAGCATTTT. Its translation is CASSDRVSNQPQHF. The chain couples TRBV28 to TRBJ1-5; TRBD1 matches at 7 bases. The germline CDR1 and CDR2 sequences are MDHEN and SYDVKM. After removal of 5 bases from V and 1 base from J, the junction contained 2 bases not matched to a gene. CDR3 length equals 14 residues.